This T cell receptor (beta chain) was captured by sequencing in a study of cytomegalovirus exposure and HLA in healthy donors. In regard to this clone: The antigen is unknown.

Study-wide results and caveats: Later, an analysis found that common viral pathogens appeared to be linked with several of the most significant clusters.

A multiplex PCR was run with 60 Vbeta primers and 13 Jbeta primers. Sequencing was performed with immunoSEQ multiplex PCR; in TCRdb, only in-frame clones are kept and a portion is missing. The sample lists fewer than 75,000 clones, roughly 84% occurring once. The CDR3 runs 14 residues. CDR1 and CDR2 from the germline V gene are SGHDN and FVKESK. Trimming cost V 8 bases and J 0 bases, with 13 bases left between them. Sequencing was carried out using PBMCs. The V and J genes are TRBV14 and TRBJ1-1, with D maybe TRBD1 (5 bases). The clonotype was recovered from a man under 40 in good health and CMV-seronegative. The CDR3 protein is CASDDGTLNTEAFF. Here the CDR3 DNA reads TGTGCCAGCGACGACGGGACTCTGAACACTGAAGCTTTCTTT.